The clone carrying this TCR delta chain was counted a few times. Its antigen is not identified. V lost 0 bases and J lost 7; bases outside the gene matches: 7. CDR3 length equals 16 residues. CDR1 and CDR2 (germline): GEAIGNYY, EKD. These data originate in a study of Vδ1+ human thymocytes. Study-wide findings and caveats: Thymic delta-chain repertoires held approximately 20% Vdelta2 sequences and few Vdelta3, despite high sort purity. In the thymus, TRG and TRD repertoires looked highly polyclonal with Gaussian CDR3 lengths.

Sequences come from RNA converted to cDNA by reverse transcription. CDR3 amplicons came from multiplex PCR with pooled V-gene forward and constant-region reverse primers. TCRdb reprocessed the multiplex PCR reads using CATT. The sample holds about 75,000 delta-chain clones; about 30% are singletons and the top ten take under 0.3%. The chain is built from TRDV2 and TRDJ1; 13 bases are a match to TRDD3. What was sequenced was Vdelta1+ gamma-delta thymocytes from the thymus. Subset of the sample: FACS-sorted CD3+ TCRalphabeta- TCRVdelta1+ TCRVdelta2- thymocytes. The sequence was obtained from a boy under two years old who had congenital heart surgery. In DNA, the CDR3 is TGTGCCTGTGACACCTTACTGGGGGATACGCGTACTAAACTCATCTTT. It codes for CACDTLLGDTRTKLIF.